This T cell receptor (beta chain) was sequenced in a study of beta chain features in type 1 diabetes. Findings of the study overall: When Type 1 diabetes patients were examined, their TCRB CDR3s proved moderately but significantly shorter in all four CD4+ subsets.

Expressed TCRB transcripts were sequenced because the entire RNA isolate underwent reverse transcription. The table came from immunoSEQ multiplex PCR; TCRdb's copy has only in-frame clones and leaves some out. The sample carries around 650,000 clones, over 10% recorded once. As for this clone: Its antigen is not identified.

Germline V lookup: CDR1 MNHEY, CDR2 SMNVEV (reference sequence). V dropped 3 bases and J dropped 10 bases, with 21 bases sitting between them. This CDR3 region has 16 residues. The genes are TRBV27 and TRBJ2-2; tentatively, D is TRBD2 (6 bases). The receptor was derived from a man younger than 40 with type 1 diabetes. Sequencing used naive CD4+ T cells from blood. For the CDR3, the DNA is TGTGCCAGCAGTTTTGGCCGAACTACAGGACTACAGGAGCTGTTTTTT. Amino acid sequence: CASSFGRTTGLQELFF.